This T cell receptor beta chain derives from a study of blood T cells in healthy people across ages. Donors were healthy Caucasian individuals from Russia aged roughly 6 to 90. V gave up 4 bases and J gave up 5 bases, with 13 bases separating them. The CDR3 is made up of 14 amino acids. CDR1 and CDR2 (germline): SGHRS, YFSETQ. The authors ran a second PCR of roughly 6 to 12 cycles using a sample-barcoded 5' primer and a J-beta primer mix. Every cDNA molecule carried a tag from a template-switch adaptor bearing 12 random nucleotides. TCRdb analysed the 5' RACE reads with MiXCR anew, one entry per CDR3 protein. The sample shows around 780,000 distinct CDR3 sequences, roughly 50% of them seen only once.

The clonotype originates from a man aged 35 to 55 in good health. The sample taken for sequencing was blood. V is TRBV5-1 and J is TRBJ2-1; a weak D match, TRBD1 (6 bases). For the CDR3, the DNA is TGCGCCAGCAGCGTGGCGAGGACAGACAATGAGCAGTTCTTC. Its translation: CASSVARTDNEQFF.